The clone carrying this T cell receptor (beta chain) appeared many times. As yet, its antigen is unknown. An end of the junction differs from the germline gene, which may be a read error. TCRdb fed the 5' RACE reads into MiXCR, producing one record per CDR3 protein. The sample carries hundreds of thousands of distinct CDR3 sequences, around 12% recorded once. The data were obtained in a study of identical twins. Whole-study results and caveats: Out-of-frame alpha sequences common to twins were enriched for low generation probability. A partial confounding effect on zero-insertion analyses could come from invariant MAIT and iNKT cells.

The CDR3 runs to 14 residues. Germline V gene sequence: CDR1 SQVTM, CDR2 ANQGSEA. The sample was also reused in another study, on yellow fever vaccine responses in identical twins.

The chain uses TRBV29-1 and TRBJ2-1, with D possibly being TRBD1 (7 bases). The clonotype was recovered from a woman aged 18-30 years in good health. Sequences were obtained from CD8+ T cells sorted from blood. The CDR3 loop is CSVEGGTAHNEQFF. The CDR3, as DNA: TGCAGCGTCGAAGGCGGGACAGCCCACAATGAGCAGTTCTTC.